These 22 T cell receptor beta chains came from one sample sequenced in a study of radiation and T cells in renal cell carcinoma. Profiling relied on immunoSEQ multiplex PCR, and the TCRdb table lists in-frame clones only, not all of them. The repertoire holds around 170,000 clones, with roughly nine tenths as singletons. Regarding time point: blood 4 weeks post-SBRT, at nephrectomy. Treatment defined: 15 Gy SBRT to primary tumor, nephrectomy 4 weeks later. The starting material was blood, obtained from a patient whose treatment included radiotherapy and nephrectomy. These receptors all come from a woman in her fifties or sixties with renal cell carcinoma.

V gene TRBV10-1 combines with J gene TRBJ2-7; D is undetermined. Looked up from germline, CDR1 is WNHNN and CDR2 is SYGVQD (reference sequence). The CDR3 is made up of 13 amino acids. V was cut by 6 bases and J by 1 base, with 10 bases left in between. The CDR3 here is CASSGGRSYEQYF. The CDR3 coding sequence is TGCGCCAGCAGCGGTGGGCGTTCCTACGAGCAGTACTTC.

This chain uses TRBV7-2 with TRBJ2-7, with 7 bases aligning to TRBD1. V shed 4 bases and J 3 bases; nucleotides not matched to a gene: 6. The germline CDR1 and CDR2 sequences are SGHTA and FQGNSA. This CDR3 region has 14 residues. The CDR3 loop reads CASSYGTEFYEQYF. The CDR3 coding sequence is TGTGCCAGCAGCTACGGGACAGAATTCTACGAGCAGTACTTC.

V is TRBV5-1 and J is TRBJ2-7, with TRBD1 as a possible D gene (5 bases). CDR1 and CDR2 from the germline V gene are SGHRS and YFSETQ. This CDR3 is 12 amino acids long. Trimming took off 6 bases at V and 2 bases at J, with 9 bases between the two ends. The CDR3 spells CASIRGAYEQYF. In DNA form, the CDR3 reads TGCGCCAGCATAAGGGGTGCCTACGAGCAGTACTTC.

The CDR3 spells CASSLATGHTGELFF. In DNA form, the CDR3 reads TGTGCCAGCAGCTTAGCGACAGGCCACACCGGGGAGCTGTTTTTT. This sequence joins TRBV11-3 and TRBJ2-2; maybe TRBD1 (6 bases). Between the trimmed V and J ends, which lost 1 base and 3 bases, there was a span of 9 bases. This CDR3 contains 15 residues. Germline V lookup: CDR1 SGHNT, CDR2 YENEEA.

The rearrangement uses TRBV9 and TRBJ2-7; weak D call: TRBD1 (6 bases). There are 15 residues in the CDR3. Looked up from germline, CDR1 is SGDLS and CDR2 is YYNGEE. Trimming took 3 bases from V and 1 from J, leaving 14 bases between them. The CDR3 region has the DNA TGTGCCAGCAGCGCGACAGGAGCTGAATCCTACGAGCAGTACTTC. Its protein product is CASSATGAESYEQYF.

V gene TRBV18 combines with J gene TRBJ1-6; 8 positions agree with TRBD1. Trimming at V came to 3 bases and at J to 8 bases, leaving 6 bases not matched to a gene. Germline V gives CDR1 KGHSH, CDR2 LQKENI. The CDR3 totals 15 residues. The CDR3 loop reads CASSPGARGHSPLHF. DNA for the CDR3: TGTGCCAGCTCACCTGGGGCCAGGGGGCATTCACCCCTCCACTTT.

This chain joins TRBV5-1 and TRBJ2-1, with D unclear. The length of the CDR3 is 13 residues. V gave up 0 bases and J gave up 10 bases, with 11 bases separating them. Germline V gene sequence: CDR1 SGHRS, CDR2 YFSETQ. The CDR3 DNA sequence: TGCGCCAGCAGCTTGGTCGTGGCTGAGGAGCAGTTCTTC. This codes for CASSLVVAEEQFF.

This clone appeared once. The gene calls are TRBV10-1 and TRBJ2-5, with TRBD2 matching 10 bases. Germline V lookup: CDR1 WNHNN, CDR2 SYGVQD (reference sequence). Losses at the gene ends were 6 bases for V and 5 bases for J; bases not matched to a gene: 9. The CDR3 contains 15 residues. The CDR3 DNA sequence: TGCGCCAGCAGCGAGGGGCTAGCGGGGGTTGAGACCCAGTACTTC. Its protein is CASSEGLAGVETQYF.

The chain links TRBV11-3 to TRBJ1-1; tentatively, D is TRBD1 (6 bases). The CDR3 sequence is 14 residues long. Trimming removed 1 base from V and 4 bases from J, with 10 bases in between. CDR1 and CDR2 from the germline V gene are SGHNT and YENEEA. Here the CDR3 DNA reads TGTGCCAGCAGCTTAGGGGGACAAACCACTGAAGCTTTCTTT. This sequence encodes CASSLGGQTTEAFF.

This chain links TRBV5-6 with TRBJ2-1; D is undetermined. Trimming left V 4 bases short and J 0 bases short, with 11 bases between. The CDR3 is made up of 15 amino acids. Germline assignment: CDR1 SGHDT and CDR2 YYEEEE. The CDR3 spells CASSQFSSSYNEQFF. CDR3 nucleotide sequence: TGTGCCAGCAGCCAATTTTCGAGCTCCTACAATGAGCAGTTCTTC.

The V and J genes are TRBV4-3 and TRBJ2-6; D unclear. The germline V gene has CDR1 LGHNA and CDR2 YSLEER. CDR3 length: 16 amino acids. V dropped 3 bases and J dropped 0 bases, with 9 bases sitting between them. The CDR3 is CASSQVPSSGANVLTF. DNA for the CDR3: TGCGCCAGCAGCCAGGTCCCCAGCTCTGGGGCCAACGTCCTGACTTTC.

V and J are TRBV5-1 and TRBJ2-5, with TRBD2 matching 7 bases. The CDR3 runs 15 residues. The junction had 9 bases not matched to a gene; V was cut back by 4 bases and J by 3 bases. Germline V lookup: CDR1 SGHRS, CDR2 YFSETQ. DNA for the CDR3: TGCGCCAGCAGCGGGGGGGTAGTTCGTAAAGAGACCCAGTACTTC. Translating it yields CASSGGVVRKETQYF.

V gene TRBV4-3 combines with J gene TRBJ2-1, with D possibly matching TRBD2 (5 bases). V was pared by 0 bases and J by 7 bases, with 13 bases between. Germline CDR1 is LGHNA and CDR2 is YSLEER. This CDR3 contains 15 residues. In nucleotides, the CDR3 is TGCGCCAGCAGCCAAGATATGGGCAGGAGGAATGAGCAGTTCTTC. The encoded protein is CASSQDMGRRNEQFF.

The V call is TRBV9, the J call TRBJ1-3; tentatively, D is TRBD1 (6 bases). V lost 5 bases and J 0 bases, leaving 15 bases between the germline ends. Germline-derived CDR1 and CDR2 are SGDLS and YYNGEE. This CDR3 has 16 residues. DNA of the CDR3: TGTGCCAGCAGTACCCGGGGGGCCAACTCTGGAAACACCATATATTTT. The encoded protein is CASSTRGANSGNTIYF. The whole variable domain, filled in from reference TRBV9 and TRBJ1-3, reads DSGVTQTPKHLITATGQRVTLRCSPRSGDLSVYWYQQSLDQGLQFLIQYYNGEERAKGNILERFSAQQFPDLHSELNLSSLELGDSALYFCASSTRGANSGNTIYFGEGSWLTVV.

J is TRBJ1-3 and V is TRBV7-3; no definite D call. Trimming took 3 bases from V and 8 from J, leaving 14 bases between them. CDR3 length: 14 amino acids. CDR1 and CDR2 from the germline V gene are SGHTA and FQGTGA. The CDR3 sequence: CASSFGSSGDTIYF. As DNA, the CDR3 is TGTGCCAGCAGCTTTGGGTCCAGCGGGGACACCATATATTTT.

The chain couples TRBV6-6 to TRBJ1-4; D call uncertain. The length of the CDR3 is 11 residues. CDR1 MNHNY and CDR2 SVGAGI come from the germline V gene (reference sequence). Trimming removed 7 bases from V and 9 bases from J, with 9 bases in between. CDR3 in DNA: TGTGCCAGCACTGAGGCCAAAAAACTGTTTTTT. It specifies CASTEAKKLFF.

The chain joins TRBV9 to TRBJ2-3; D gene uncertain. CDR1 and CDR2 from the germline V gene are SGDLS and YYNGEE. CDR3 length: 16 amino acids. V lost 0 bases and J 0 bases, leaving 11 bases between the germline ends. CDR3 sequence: CASSVDVGDSTDTQYF. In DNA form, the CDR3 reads TGTGCCAGCAGCGTAGACGTCGGAGATAGCACAGATACGCAGTATTTT.

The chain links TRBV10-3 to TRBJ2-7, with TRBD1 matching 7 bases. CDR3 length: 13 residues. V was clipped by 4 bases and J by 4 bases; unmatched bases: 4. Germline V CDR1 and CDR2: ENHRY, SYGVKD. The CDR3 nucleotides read TGTGCCATCAGTGGACAGGGTCTTTACGAGCAGTACTTC. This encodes CAISGQGLYEQYF.

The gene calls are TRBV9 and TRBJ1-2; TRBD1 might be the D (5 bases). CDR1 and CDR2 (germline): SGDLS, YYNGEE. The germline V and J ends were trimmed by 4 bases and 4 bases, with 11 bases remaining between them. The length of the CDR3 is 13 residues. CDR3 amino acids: CASSSGGAYGYTF. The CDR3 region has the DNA TGTGCCAGCAGCTCGGGAGGGGCCTATGGCTACACCTTC.

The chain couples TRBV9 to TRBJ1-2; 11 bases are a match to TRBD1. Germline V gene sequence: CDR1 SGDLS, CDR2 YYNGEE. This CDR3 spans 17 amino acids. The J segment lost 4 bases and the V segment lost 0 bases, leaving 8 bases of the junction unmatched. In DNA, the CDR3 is TGTGCCAGCAGCGTAGTTGGGACAGGGGGGCTTGGCTATGGCTACACCTTC. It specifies CASSVVGTGGLGYGYTF.

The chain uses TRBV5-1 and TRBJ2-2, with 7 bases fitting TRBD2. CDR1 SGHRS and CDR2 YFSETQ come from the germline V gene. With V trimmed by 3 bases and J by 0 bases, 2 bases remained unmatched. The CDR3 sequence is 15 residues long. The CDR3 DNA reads TGCGCCAGCAGCTCGCTAGCGGCGAACACCGGGGAGCTGTTTTTT. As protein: CASSSLAANTGELFF.

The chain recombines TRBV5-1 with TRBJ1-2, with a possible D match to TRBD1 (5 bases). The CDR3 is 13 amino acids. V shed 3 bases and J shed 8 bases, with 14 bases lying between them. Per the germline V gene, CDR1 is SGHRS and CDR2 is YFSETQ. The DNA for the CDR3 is TGCGCCAGCAGCTACATCGGGAGGGACGGCTACACCTTC. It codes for CASSYIGRDGYTF.